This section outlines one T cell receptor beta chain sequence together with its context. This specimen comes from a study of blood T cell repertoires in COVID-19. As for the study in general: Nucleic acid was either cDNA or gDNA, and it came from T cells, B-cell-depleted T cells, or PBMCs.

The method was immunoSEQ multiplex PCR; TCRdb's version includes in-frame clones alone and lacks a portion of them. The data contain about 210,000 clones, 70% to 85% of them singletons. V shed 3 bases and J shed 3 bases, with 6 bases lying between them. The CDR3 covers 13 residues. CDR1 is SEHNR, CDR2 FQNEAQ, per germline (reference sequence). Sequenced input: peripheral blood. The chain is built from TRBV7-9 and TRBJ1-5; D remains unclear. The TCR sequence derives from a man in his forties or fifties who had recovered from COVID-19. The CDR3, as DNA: TGTGCCAGCAGCTTCGGTCTCAATCAGCCCCAGCATTTT. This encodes CASSFGLNQPQHF. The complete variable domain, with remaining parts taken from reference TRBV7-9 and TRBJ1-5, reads DTGVSQNPRHKITKRGQNVTFRCDPISEHNRLYWYRQTLGQGPEFLTYFQNEAQLEKSRLLSDRFSAERPKGSFSTLEIQRTEQGDSAMYLCASSFGLNQPQHFGDGTRLSIL.